These 29 T cell receptor beta chains came from one sample sequenced in a study of blood T cell repertoires in COVID-19. Using immunoSEQ multiplex PCR, the repertoire was profiled, and TCRdb retains in-frame clones only, with some absent. The table includes roughly 200,000 clones, over 80% detected once. What was sequenced was PBMCs or T cells enriched from blood (not recorded which). The receptors here all came from a man aged 18 to 30 with acute COVID-19.

The chain is built from TRBV7-9 and TRBJ1-1; D possibly corresponds to TRBD1 (5 bases). Between the trimmed V and J ends, which lost 1 base and 0 bases, there was a span of 9 bases. CDR3 size: 15 residues. Germline V gene sequence: CDR1 SEHNR, CDR2 FQNEAQ (reference sequence). CDR3: CASSLVGGMNTEAFF. The CDR3 nucleotides read TGTGCCAGCAGCTTAGTCGGGGGTATGAACACTGAAGCTTTCTTT.

The chain uses TRBV13 and TRBJ2-5; a possible D gene is TRBD2 (6 bases). The germline CDR1 and CDR2 sequences are PRHDT and FYEKMQ (reference sequence). The length of the CDR3 is 14 residues. V shed 2 bases and J shed 1 base, with 8 bases lying between them. CDR3 DNA: TGTGCCAGCAGCTTAAACGGGGGCCAAGAGACCCAGTACTTC. Amino acid sequence: CASSLNGGQETQYF.

V is TRBV5-4 and J is TRBJ1-3, with D uncertain. The length of the CDR3 is 12 residues. Germline CDR1 is SGHNT and CDR2 is YYREEE (reference sequence). Trimming shortened V by 3 bases and J by 8 bases, and 9 bases separated the two germline ends. The CDR3, as DNA: TGTGCCAGCAGCTCCACAGCGGACACCATATATTTT. Translation: CASSSTADTIYF. The entire variable domain, with the rest obtained from reference TRBV5-4 and TRBJ1-3, is as follows: ETGVTQSPTHLIKTRGQQVTLRCSSQSGHNTVSWYQQALGQGPQFIFQYYREEENGRGNFPPRFSGLQFPNYSSELNVNALELDDSALYLCASSSTADTIYFGEGSWLTVV.

This chain joins TRBV30 and TRBJ2-7; TRBD1 agrees at 9 bases. V dropped 1 base and J dropped 2; count of bases not matched to a gene: 6. Germline values: CDR1 GTSNPN, CDR2 SVGIG (reference sequence). This CDR3 is 15 amino acids long. The chain's CDR3 is CAWSGGTGYPYEQYF. The CDR3 region has the DNA TGTGCCTGGAGTGGCGGGACAGGGTACCCCTACGAGCAGTACTTC.

The chain is built from TRBV19 and TRBJ2-1; D call uncertain. The V and J ends lost 5 bases and 5 bases respectively, with 7 bases between them. CDR3 size: 12 residues. The germline V gene has CDR1 LNHDA and CDR2 SQIVND (reference sequence). CDR3 protein: CASSRGNNEQFF. CDR3 DNA: TGTGCCAGTAGTCGCGGTAACAATGAGCAGTTCTTC.

This clone was found once. This sequence joins TRBV10-1 and TRBJ2-5; TRBD2 might be the D (6 bases). The V gene lost 0 bases and the J gene lost 7 bases, with 6 bases spanning the gap. The CDR3 loop spans 12 amino acids. The germline gives CDR1 WNHNN, CDR2 SYGVQD (reference sequence). CDR3 coding DNA: TGCGCCAGCAGTGAGTCGGGGGGGACCCAGTACTTC. Translating it yields CASSESGGTQYF.

This clone was observed a single time. V gene TRBV27 combines with J gene TRBJ2-3; D is uncertain. Trimming shortened V by 4 bases and J by 3 bases, and 5 bases separated the two germline ends. Looked up from germline, CDR1 is MNHEY and CDR2 is SMNVEV (reference sequence). This CDR3 spans 12 amino acids. CDR3 sequence reads: CASSSMTDTQYF. The CDR3 coding sequence is TGTGCCAGCAGTTCTATGACAGATACGCAGTATTTT.

The chain employs TRBV6-5 and TRBJ2-2; D is ambiguous. Germline V gives CDR1 MNHEY, CDR2 SVGAGI. CDR3 size: 13 residues. V was clipped by 1 base and J by 6 bases, with 6 bases between them. The CDR3 nucleotides read TGTGCCAGCAGTTACTTTGGGCCCGGGGAGCTGTTTTTT. Amino acids: CASSYFGPGELFF.

This chain joins TRBV30 and TRBJ1-5; TRBD1 is a possible D gene (6 bases). V dropped 5 bases and J dropped 5 bases, with 13 bases sitting between them. Germline CDR1 GTSNPN, CDR2 SVGIG (reference sequence). The length of the CDR3 is 13 residues. CDR3 DNA sequence: TGTGCCTGGTCCGGGACACTAGATCAGCCCCAGCATTTT. Residues: CAWSGTLDQPQHF. Full variable domain (outside the CDR3, taken from reference TRBV30 and TRBJ1-5): SQTIHQWPATLVQPVGSPLSLECTVEGTSNPNLYWYRQAAGRGLQLLFYSVGIGQISSEVPQNLSASRPQDRQFILSSKKLLLSDSGFYLCAWSGTLDQPQHFGDGTRLSIL.

The genes are TRBV10-1 and TRBJ2-1; maybe TRBD2 (5 bases). The germline V gene encodes CDR1 WNHNN and CDR2 SYGVQD (reference sequence). V shed 2 bases and J shed 2 bases, with 13 bases lying between them. The CDR3 extends over 16 amino acids. The DNA of the CDR3 is TGCGCCAGCAGTGAGATGTCAGAGCGGCCCTACAATGAGCAGTTCTTC. Amino acid sequence: CASSEMSERPYNEQFF.

The sample holds a few counts of this clone. This CDR3 reads CSAQTAYEQYF. The CDR3 DNA reads as TGCAGTGCCCAGACAGCCTACGAGCAGTACTTC. The genes are TRBV20-1 and TRBJ2-7; D is possibly TRBD1 (5 bases). The germline V and J ends were trimmed by 6 bases and 2 bases, with 8 bases remaining between them. CDR1 is DFQATT and CDR2 is SNEGSKA in the germline V gene (reference sequence). The CDR3 consists of 11 residues.

The chain couples TRBV6-4 to TRBJ2-2; no clear D gene. V gave up 3 bases and J gave up 3 bases, with 8 bases separating them. Per the germline V gene, CDR1 is MRHNA and CDR2 is SNTAGT. The CDR3 runs 14 residues. The CDR3 DNA follows: TGTGCCAGCAGTGATAGACTTCACACCGGGGAGCTGTTTTTT. Protein: CASSDRLHTGELFF.

V usage is TRBV10-2 and J usage is TRBJ2-5, with 7 nucleotides matching TRBD1. The CDR3 has 13 residues. Trimming at V came to 10 bases and at J to 0 bases, leaving 5 bases not matched to a gene. CDR1 is WSHSY, CDR2 SAAADI, per germline. CDR3 sequence reads: CATTTGYQETQYF. CDR3 sequence (DNA): TGCGCCACGACGACAGGGTACCAAGAGACCCAGTACTTC.

This chain links TRBV5-6 with TRBJ1-1; the D gene is possibly TRBD1 (6 bases). The CDR3 consists of 12 residues. Germline CDR1 SGHDT, CDR2 YYEEEE. Trimming removed 4 bases at V and 6 bases at J, with 10 bases between. The chain's CDR3 is CASSGGQPEAFF. CDR3 bases: TGTGCCAGCAGCGGAGGACAGCCTGAAGCTTTCTTT.

This rearrangement joins TRBV28 to TRBJ2-7; 10 bases map to TRBD2. V lost 3 bases and J lost 2; bases outside the gene matches: 10. The CDR3 spans 17 residues. From germline, CDR1 is MDHEN and CDR2 SYDVKM. The CDR3 DNA is TGTGCCAGCAGTTTTTTTAGGCTAGCGGGAGCCACCTACGAGCAGTACTTC. This gives the protein CASSFFRLAGATYEQYF.

The V call is TRBV6-1, the J call TRBJ2-7, with TRBD2 matching 7 bases. The length of the CDR3 is 15 residues. J gave up 3 bases and V 3 bases, and 8 bases lay outside the gene matches. CDR1 is MNHNS, CDR2 SASEGT, per germline. For the CDR3, the DNA is TGTGCCAGCAGTGACGAGGTTTCGGGGGGCTACGAGCAGTACTTC. This gives the protein CASSDEVSGGYEQYF.

The V and J genes are TRBV11-1 and TRBJ1-5; 8 nucleotides agree with TRBD1. Per germline, CDR1 SGHAT and CDR2 FQDESV (reference sequence). This CDR3 has 15 amino acids. J lost 1 base, V lost 1 base, and 0 bases had no gene match. The CDR3 region is CASSLGTGSNQPQHF. The CDR3 DNA sequence: TGTGCCAGCAGCTTAGGGACAGGGAGCAATCAGCCCCAGCATTTT. The variable domain in full, completed from reference TRBV11-1 and TRBJ1-5, reads EAEVAQSPRYKITEKSQAVAFWCDPISGHATLYWYRQILGQGPELLVQFQDESVVDDSQLPKDRFSAERLKGVDSTLKIQPAELGDSAMYLCASSLGTGSNQPQHFGDGTRLSIL.

This clone was picked up one time. The rearrangement joins TRBV6-5 to TRBJ2-1; TRBD1 might be the D (6 bases). Germline V gene lookup returns CDR1 MNHEY and CDR2 SVGAGI. V dropped 6 bases and J dropped 0 bases, with 12 bases sitting between them. This CDR3 is 15 amino acids long. CDR3 loop: CASSPSRGSYNEQFF. In DNA, the CDR3 is TGTGCCAGCAGCCCCAGCAGGGGCTCCTACAATGAGCAGTTCTTC.

The CDR3 nucleotides are TGTGCCACCAGTGATTCGGACATAGCTAACTATGGCTACACCTTC. Protein: CATSDSDIANYGYTF. V usage is TRBV24-1 and J usage is TRBJ1-2; TRBD1 might be the D (5 bases). The length of the CDR3 is 15 residues. The germline CDR1 and CDR2 sequences are KGHDR and SFDVKD. Between the trimmed V and J ends, which lost 2 bases and 0 bases, there was a span of 9 bases.

The chain is built from TRBV28 and TRBJ1-5; D is ambiguous. V was clipped by 1 base and J by 2 bases, with 9 bases between them. CDR1 is MDHEN and CDR2 is SYDVKM in the germline V gene. The CDR3 loop spans 15 amino acids. The DNA of the CDR3 is TGTGCCAGCAGTTTATTCCGAGAGGGCAATCAGCCCCAGCATTTT. It codes for CASSLFREGNQPQHF.

The chain employs TRBV28 and TRBJ1-1; tentatively, D is TRBD1 (6 bases). The V and J ends lost 10 bases and 1 base respectively, with 19 bases between them. This CDR3 comprises 15 residues. CDR1 and CDR2 (germline): MDHEN, SYDVKM. The CDR3 coding sequence is TGTGCCATCAAAACTGCCGGGACACCGAACACTGAAGCTTTCTTT. It is translated as CAIKTAGTPNTEAFF. The full variable domain, in which reference TRBV28 and TRBJ1-1 provide the parts outside the CDR3, is DVKVTQSSRYLVKRTGEKVFLECVQDMDHENMFWYRQDPGLGLRLIYFSYDVKMKEKGDIPEGYSVSREKKERFSLILESASTNQTSMYLCAIKTAGTPNTEAFFGQGTRLTVV.

V and J are TRBV27 and TRBJ2-3, with 14 bases aligning to TRBD2. V gave up 4 bases and J gave up 6 bases; unmatched junction bases: 3. CDR3 size: 15 residues. Germline loops: CDR1 MNHEY, CDR2 SMNVEV (reference sequence). The CDR3 spells CASSSRTSGRDTQYF. The CDR3 DNA is TGTGCCAGCAGTTCCCGGACTAGCGGGAGGGATACGCAGTATTTT.

The chain is built from TRBV2 and TRBJ2-5, with TRBD1 matching over 7 bases. This CDR3 has 16 residues. V was clipped by 4 bases and J by 3 bases; unmatched bases: 11. The germline V gene encodes CDR1 SNHLY and CDR2 FYNNEI. CDR3 sequence reads: CASSATRDSLKETQYF. The CDR3 DNA sequence: TGTGCCAGCAGTGCAACCCGGGACAGCCTTAAAGAGACCCAGTACTTC. Variable domain in full (rest from reference TRBV2 and TRBJ2-5): EPEVTQTPSHQVTQMGQEVILRCVPISNHLYFYWYRQILGQKVEFLVSFYNNEISEKSEIFDDQFSVERPDGSNFTLKIRSTKLEDSAMYFCASSATRDSLKETQYFGPGTRLLVL.

V is TRBV30 and J is TRBJ2-1; tentative D call: TRBD2 (5 bases). This CDR3 is 17 amino acids long. From germline, CDR1 is GTSNPN and CDR2 SVGIG (reference sequence). V lost 3 bases to trimming and J lost 6 bases, with 24 bases between them. As DNA, the CDR3 is TGTGCCTGGAGAAAGGAAAAAGGGCCGGGGAGCCGCAATGAGCAGTTCTTC. Protein: CAWRKEKGPGSRNEQFF.

The chain couples TRBV2 to TRBJ1-4, with 7 nucleotides matching TRBD1. The germline gives CDR1 SNHLY, CDR2 FYNNEI. The J segment lost 8 bases and the V segment lost 5 bases, leaving 8 bases of the junction unmatched. The CDR3 has 14 residues. Here the CDR3 reads CASSRDRVGEKLFF. As DNA, the CDR3 is TGTGCCAGCAGTCGCGACAGGGTCGGAGAAAAACTGTTTTTT.

The rearrangement links TRBV19 to TRBJ1-1; D remains unclear. In germline, CDR1 is LNHDA, CDR2 SQIVND (reference sequence). Trimming left V 4 bases short and J 0 bases short, with 9 bases between. This CDR3 has 14 amino acids. The chain's CDR3 is CASSTEGLNTEAFF. The CDR3 DNA reads TGTGCCAGTAGTACGGAGGGCCTGAACACTGAAGCTTTCTTT.

This rearrangement joins TRBV14 to TRBJ2-7, with TRBD1 matching over 9 bases. CDR1 is SGHDN, CDR2 FVKESK, per germline. The CDR3 has 15 residues. Trimming took 5 bases from V and 6 from J; bases not matched to a gene: 11. CDR3 protein: CASSKRRDREAEQYF. The CDR3 DNA follows: TGTGCCAGCAGCAAGCGCCGGGACAGGGAAGCCGAGCAGTACTTC. The variable domain in full, completed from reference TRBV14 and TRBJ2-7, reads EAGVTQFPSHSVIEKGQTVTLRCDPISGHDNLYWYRRVMGKEIKFLLHFVKESKQDESGMPNNRFLAERTGGTYSTLKVQPAELEDSGVYFCASSKRRDREAEQYFGPGTRLTVT.

This clone was counted a few times. V usage is TRBV10-3 and J usage is TRBJ1-2; unclear D gene. Per germline, CDR1 ENHRY and CDR2 SYGVKD. Trimming pared 8 bases from V and 6 bases from J, leaving 16 bases between. CDR3 size: 13 residues. CDR3 amino acids: CAIGPGSHNGYTF. CDR3 nucleotides: TGTGCCATCGGACCCGGGAGCCACAATGGCTACACCTTC.

The genes are TRBV28 and TRBJ2-5, with a possible D match to TRBD2 (5 bases). Per germline, CDR1 MDHEN and CDR2 SYDVKM. Deletions cut 5 bases from V and 5 bases from J, with 12 bases between. The CDR3 spans 13 residues. The CDR3 sequence: CASSPGGRETQYF. CDR3 DNA sequence: TGTGCCAGCAGTCCCGGAGGAAGGGAGACCCAGTACTTC.